This is a list of T cell receptor beta chains from one sample in a study of blood T cell repertoires in COVID-19. TCRdb's copy holds only in-frame clones and misses some; the assay was immunoSEQ multiplex PCR. The sample lists over 150,000 clones, roughly four fifths occurring once. Sample: peripheral blood. These receptors originate from an elderly woman with COVID-19, enrolled during active disease. Both conserved end residues are part of each CDR3. The D gene is left open where the match is weak. Clone size is given for some rows only: seen once, a few or many times, or a class if the clone is expanded.

TGTGCCAGCAGCCAAGATTTATGGGGAGGGACCTACGAGCAGTACTTC	CASSQDLWGGTYEQYF	16	TRBD2	TRBV3-1/TRBV3-2	TRBJ2-7	-
TGTGCCAGCAGCTTGTTACTGACAGGGCGGTCTGGGGCCAACGTCCTGACTTTC	CASSLLLTGRSGANVLTF	18	TRBD1	TRBV5-4	TRBJ2-6	-
TGTGCCTGGGCACGACAGGGGGCAGGAGGAAACACCATATATTTT	CAWARQGAGGNTIYF	15	TRBD1	TRBV30	TRBJ1-3	-
TGTGCCACCAGCAGAGATGCTTTAGTCGAGCAGTACTTC	CATSRDALVEQYF	13	-	TRBV15	TRBJ2-7	-
TGCAGCGTTACTAATAATGGACAGGGAGCTAACTATGGCTACACCTTC	CSVTNNGQGANYGYTF	16	TRBD1	TRBV29-1	TRBJ1-2	-
TGTGCCAGTAGTAGAGGGCTCGCTGAAGCTTTCTTT	CASSRGLAEAFF	12	-	TRBV19	TRBJ1-1	-
TGCGCCAGCAGCCCCTCGGGCTATGGCTACACCTTC	CASSPSGYGYTF	12	-	TRBV5-1	TRBJ1-2	-
TGTGCCAGCAGCCCCCCCGGGGGTCATCAGCCCCAGCATTTT	CASSPPGGHQPQHF	14	-	TRBV7-9	TRBJ1-5	-
TGTGCCAGCAGCCAATCAGGGTTGTTCTCCTACGAGCAGTACTTC	CASSQSGLFSYEQYF	15	-	TRBV7-9	TRBJ2-7	-
TGTGCCAGCCGGGAACCCCCCTTGGGAGTGGATACGCAGTATTTT	CASREPPLGVDTQYF	15	-	TRBV5-6	TRBJ2-3	-
TGCGCCAGCAGCTCGGGACTAGCGGGTTTCACCGGGGAGCTGTTTTTT	CASSSGLAGFTGELFF	16	TRBD2	TRBV5-1	TRBJ2-2	-
TGTGCCAGCAGTCCACGACGGGACTCCTACGAGCAGTACTTC	CASSPRRDSYEQYF	14	-	TRBV28	TRBJ2-7	once
TGTGCCAGCAGTATAGGTAGCGGGGGGCGGCAGTTCTTC	CASSIGSGGRQFF	13	TRBD2	TRBV6-6	TRBJ2-1	-
TGTGCCACCCTCGAGACTAGCGGGCCCACCTACAATGAGCAGTTCTTC	CATLETSGPTYNEQFF	16	-	TRBV21-1	TRBJ2-1	-
TGTGCCAGCAGCTTAGCGCTTTCCACAGTCCTTGGCTACACCTTC	CASSLALSTVLGYTF	15	-	TRBV7-9	TRBJ1-2	once
TGTGCCAGCAGCGGGACTAGCGGTGAGGAGCTGTTTTTT	CASSGTSGEELFF	13	TRBD2	TRBV2	TRBJ2-2	once
TGTGCCAGCAGCGTTACTAGCGGGAGCTACGAGCAGTACTTC	CASSVTSGSYEQYF	14	TRBD2	TRBV9	TRBJ2-7	once
TGTGCCAGCAGCTTGCGGGGGGCCAGGTACAATGAGCAGTTCTTC	CASSLRGARYNEQFF	15	TRBD2	TRBV7-8	TRBJ2-1	-
TGTGCCAGCAGCCAAGTATTGACAGGGGGGCAGTATTTT	CASSQVLTGGQYF	13	TRBD1	TRBV3-1/TRBV3-2	TRBJ2-3	-
TGTGCCAGCAGCCTCAGCGGGGGCCCCTACAATGAGCAGTTCTTC	CASSLSGGPYNEQFF	15	TRBD2	TRBV3-1/TRBV3-2	TRBJ2-1	-
TGTGCCAGCAGCCAAGATGAGAGGTATGGCTACACCTTC	CASSQDERYGYTF	13	-	TRBV4-2	TRBJ1-2	-
TGTGCCAGCAGCACCCCAGGGGCCACGGATAATTCACCCCTCCACTTT	CASSTPGATDNSPLHF	16	-	TRBV21-1	TRBJ1-6	-
TGCGCCAGCAGCCGAAGGACCTCTGGGCGGGGGGGCGATGAGCAGTTCTTC	CASSRRTSGRGGDEQFF	17	TRBD2	TRBV4-3	TRBJ2-1	-
TGCAGCGCCCGGGATCTCTACGAGCAGTACTTC	CSARDLYEQYF	11	-	TRBV29-1	TRBJ2-7	-
TGTGCCAGCTGTTGGACTAGAGCGGTAGGTGAGCAGTTCTTC	CASCWTRAVGEQFF	14	TRBD2	TRBV6-5	TRBJ2-1	-
TGTGCCAGCAGTAGGGAGGGACACCAGACTTCACCCCTCCACTTT	CASSREGHQTSPLHF	15	-	TRBV6-2/TRBV6-3	TRBJ1-6	-
TGTGCCAGCAGTCGGTATCTTACTGGAGAATACAATGAGCAGTTCTTC	CASSRYLTGEYNEQFF	16	-	TRBV7-2	TRBJ2-1	-
TGTGCCAGCAGCCGTTACAATGAGCAGTTCTTC	CASSRYNEQFF	11	-	TRBV27	TRBJ2-1	once
TGTGCCAGCAGCCACTTCGAAACAGGGAAAGACGGCTACACCTTC	CASSHFETGKDGYTF	15	-	TRBV3-1/TRBV3-2	TRBJ1-2	-
TGTGCCAGTAGTAACGGACAGGGTAGCAATCAGCCCCAGCATTTT	CASSNGQGSNQPQHF	15	TRBD1	TRBV19	TRBJ1-5	-
TGTGCCAGCAGAACAGACAGGTTCAGCTCCTACGAGCAGTACTTC	CASRTDRFSSYEQYF	15	-	TRBV2	TRBJ2-7	few
TGTGCCAGCAGTCGGGGCCAAGAGACCCAGTACTTC	CASSRGQETQYF	12	-	TRBV9	TRBJ2-5	-
TGCGCCAGCAGCTTTCTGCCGGGACAGGGTCGCGGGGAGCTGTTTTTT	CASSFLPGQGRGELFF	16	TRBD1	TRBV5-1	TRBJ2-2	few
TGTGCCAGCAGCTACCTCAATCAGCCCCAGCATTTT	CASSYLNQPQHF	12	-	TRBV12-3/TRBV12-4	TRBJ1-5	-
TGTGCCAGCAGTGCCGGGACAAATATCTATGGCTACACCTTC	CASSAGTNIYGYTF	14	-	TRBV25-1	TRBJ1-2	-
TGTGCCAGCAGCTTGTGGGACAGGGTCAACTATGGCTACACCTTC	CASSLWDRVNYGYTF	15	TRBD1	TRBV5-4	TRBJ1-2	-
TGTGCCAGCAGTAGACTAGCTCGACAAGAGACCCAGTACTTC	CASSRLARQETQYF	14	TRBD2	TRBV6-5	TRBJ2-5	-